This TCR beta chain was retrieved from a study of OX40 agonist ivuxolimab in advanced cancers. The CDR3 extends over 18 amino acids. Profiling relied on immunoSEQ multiplex PCR, and the TCRdb table lists in-frame clones only, not all of them. The sample has under 25,000 clones, 73% seen once. Samples of blood were obtained at baseline, on cycle 4 day 1, and on cycle 7 day 1. The TCR was taken from an adult with an advanced solid tumor such as melanoma, head and neck, liver or kidney cancer. This specimen consisted of CD4+ or CD8+ T cells sorted from blood, obtained in a trial of the OX40 agonist ivuxolimab. This chain links TRBV21-1 with TRBJ2-1; the table assigns TRBD2, which was not confirmed against the DNA. TRBV21-1 is a pseudogene segment. CDR3 in amino acids: CASSKVGLAGRNYNEQFF. For the CDR3, the DNA is TGTGCCAGCAGCAAAGTAGGGCTAGCGGGAAGAAACTACAATGAGCAGTTCTTC.